This T cell receptor (beta chain) is drawn from a study of T cell repertoires in cytomegalovirus infection. Study-level information: HLA-C-restricted CMV epitopes, recently identified, and well-studied HLA-B-restricted ones were used by the study. Through public TCR beta signatures, both CMV infection and matching HLA type were indicated. Study outcomes and limitations: HLA-C-restricted CMV-specific TCR beta clonotypes prevailed in the ex vivo response.

Details on this clonotype: Its antigen is unidentified.

V trimming: 2 bases; J trimming: 4 bases; junction bases outside the gene matches: 5. The CDR3 totals 16 residues. The germline V gene has CDR1 MNHEY and CDR2 SVGEGT. A single record per CDR3 protein comes from TCRdb applying MiXCR to the reads. This table has approximately 390,000 distinct CDR3 sequences, nearly 35% appearing once. The chain couples TRBV6-2 or TRBV6-3 to TRBJ2-3; 11 nucleotides line up with TRBD2. This receptor was identified in a human donor in good health (CMV status not recorded). Some clones in this sample may be carry-over from other donors' samples. Sequencing used cultured PBMCs, obtained from culture after CMV antigen stimulation. The DNA for the CDR3 is TGTGCCAGCAGTTACCATAGCGGGAGGGCCGCAGATACGCAGTATTTT. Translating gives CASSYHSGRAADTQYF.